This TCR beta chain came from a study of cytomegalovirus exposure and HLA in healthy donors. Study-wide results and limits: CMV serostatus was the only recorded immune exposure for donors.

Comments on this clone: What it recognizes is unknown.

PCR was performed using 60 Vbeta and 13 Jbeta primers. Assay used: immunoSEQ multiplex PCR; TCRdb lists only in-frame clones, some missing. The ten most abundant clones cover approximately 5.3% of a sample with about 59,000 clones. The TCR originated in a young man in good health and CMV-seropositive. Sequencing used PBMCs.

The CDR3 DNA reads as TGTGCCAGCAGCTTGAGTCCGACAGGCAAAGAAGCTTTCTTT. It is translated as CASSLSPTGKEAFF. The genes are TRBV5-6 and TRBJ1-1; D perhaps matches TRBD1 (6 bases). Germline values: CDR1 SGHDT, CDR2 YYEEEE. This CDR3 comprises 14 residues. V gave up 1 base and J gave up 8 bases, with 15 bases separating them.